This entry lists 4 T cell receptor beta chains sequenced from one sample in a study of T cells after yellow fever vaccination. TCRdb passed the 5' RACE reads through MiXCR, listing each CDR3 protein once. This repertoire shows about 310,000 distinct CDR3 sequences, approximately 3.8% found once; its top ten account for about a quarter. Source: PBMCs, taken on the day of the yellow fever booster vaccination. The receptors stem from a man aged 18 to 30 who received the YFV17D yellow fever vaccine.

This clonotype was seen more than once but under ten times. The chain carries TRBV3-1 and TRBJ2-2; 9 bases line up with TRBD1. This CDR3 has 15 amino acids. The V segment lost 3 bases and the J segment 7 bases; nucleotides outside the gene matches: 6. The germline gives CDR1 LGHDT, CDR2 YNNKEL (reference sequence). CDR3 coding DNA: TGTGCCAGCAGCCACCGGACAGGGGTGAGCGGGGAGCTGTTTTTT. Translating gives CASSHRTGVSGELFF.

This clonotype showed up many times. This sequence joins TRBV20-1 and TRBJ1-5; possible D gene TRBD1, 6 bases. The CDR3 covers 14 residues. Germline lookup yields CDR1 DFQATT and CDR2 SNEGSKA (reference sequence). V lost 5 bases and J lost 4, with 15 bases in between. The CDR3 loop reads CSARYGRGNQPQHF. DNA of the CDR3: TGCAGTGCTCGATACGGCAGGGGAAATCAGCCCCAGCATTTT.

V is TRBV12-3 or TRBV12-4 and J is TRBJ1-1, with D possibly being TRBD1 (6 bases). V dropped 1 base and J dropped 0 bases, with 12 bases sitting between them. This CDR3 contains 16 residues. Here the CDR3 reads CASSLEGGGVNTEAFF. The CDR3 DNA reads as TGTGCCAGCAGTTTAGAGGGAGGGGGGGTGAACACTGAAGCTTTCTTT.

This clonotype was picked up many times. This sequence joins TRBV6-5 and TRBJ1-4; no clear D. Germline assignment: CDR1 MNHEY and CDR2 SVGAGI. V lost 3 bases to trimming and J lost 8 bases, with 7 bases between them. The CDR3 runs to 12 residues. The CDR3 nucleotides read TGTGCCAGCAGTTATCTAGGGGAAAAACTGTTTTTT. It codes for CASSYLGEKLFF.